This section outlines one T cell receptor beta chain sequence together with its context. As yet, its antigen is unknown. The sample comes from a study of T cell responses to AZD1222 COVID-19 vaccine. TCRdb's copy holds only in-frame clones and misses some; the assay was immunoSEQ multiplex PCR. The sample carries 99,000 or so clones, 70% to 90% recorded once. Whole-study findings and limits: Reportedly, close to half of spike-specific TCRs are directed against unmutated variant regions.

This clonotype was obtained from an adult in good health. This sample comprised peripheral blood, obtained on day 0 of AZD1222 vaccination.

CDR3 region: CASSQGQVAKNIQYF. In nucleotides, the CDR3 is TGTGCCAGCAGCCAGGGACAGGTAGCCAAAAACATTCAGTACTTC. This chain links TRBV3-1 (or the pseudogene TRBV3-2) with TRBJ2-4; 8 positions agree with TRBD1. Germline CDR1 reads LGHDT; CDR2 reads YNNKEL (reference sequence). V dropped 3 bases and J dropped 0; count of bases not matched to a gene: 1. The CDR3 length is 15 residues.